One T cell receptor beta chain is described in this entry. The data belong to a study of blood T cell repertoires in COVID-19. Study overall: PBMCs, B-cell-depleted T cells, or T cells provided the cDNA or gDNA that made up the material.

The CDR3 runs to 14 residues. Germline V CDR1 and CDR2: MNHEY, SVGAGI. Trimming cost V 6 bases and J 3 bases; bases outside gene matches: 4. Using immunoSEQ multiplex PCR, the repertoire was profiled, and TCRdb retains in-frame clones only, with some absent. The sample has roughly 60,000 clones, around 90% seen once. The chain recombines TRBV6-5 with TRBJ2-3; TRBD1 matches 9 bases. The specimen was peripheral blood. The receptor was isolated from a woman of 80 years or more with active COVID-19. The CDR3 nucleotides are TGTGCCAGCAGGCGGGACAGGGCGACAGATACGCAGTATTTT. It yields the protein CASRRDRATDTQYF.